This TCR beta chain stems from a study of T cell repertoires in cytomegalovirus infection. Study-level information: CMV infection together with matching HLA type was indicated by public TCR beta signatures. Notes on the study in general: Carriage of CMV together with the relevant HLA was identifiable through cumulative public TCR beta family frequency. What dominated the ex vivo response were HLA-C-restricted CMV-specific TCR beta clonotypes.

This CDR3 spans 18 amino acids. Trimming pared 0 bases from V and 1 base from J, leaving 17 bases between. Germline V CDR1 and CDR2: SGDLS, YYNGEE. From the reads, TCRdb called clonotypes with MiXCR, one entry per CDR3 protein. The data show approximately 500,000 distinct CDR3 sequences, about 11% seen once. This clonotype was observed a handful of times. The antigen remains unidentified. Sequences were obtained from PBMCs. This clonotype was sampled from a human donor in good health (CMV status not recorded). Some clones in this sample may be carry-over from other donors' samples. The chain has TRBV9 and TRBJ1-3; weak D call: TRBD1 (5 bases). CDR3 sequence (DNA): TGTGCCAGCAGCGTAGGTGAAGGGACGGGATTTTCTGGAAACACCATATATTTT. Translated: CASSVGEGTGFSGNTIYF.